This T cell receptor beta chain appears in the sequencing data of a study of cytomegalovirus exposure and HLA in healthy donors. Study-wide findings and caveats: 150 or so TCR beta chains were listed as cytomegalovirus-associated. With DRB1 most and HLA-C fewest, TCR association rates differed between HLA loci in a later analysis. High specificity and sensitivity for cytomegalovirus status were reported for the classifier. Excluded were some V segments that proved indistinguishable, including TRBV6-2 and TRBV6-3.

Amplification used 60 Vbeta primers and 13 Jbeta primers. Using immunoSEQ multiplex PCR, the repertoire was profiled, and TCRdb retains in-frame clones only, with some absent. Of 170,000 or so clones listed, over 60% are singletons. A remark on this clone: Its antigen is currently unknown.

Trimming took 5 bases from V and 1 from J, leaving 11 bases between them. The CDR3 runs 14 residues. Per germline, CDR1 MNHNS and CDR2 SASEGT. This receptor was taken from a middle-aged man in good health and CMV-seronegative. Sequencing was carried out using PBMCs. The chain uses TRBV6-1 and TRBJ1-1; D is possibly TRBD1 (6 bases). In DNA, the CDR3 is TGTGCCAGCAGTAGGGGACATAAGAACACTGAAGCTTTCTTT. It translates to CASSRGHKNTEAFF.